This paragraph covers one T cell receptor (beta chain) sequence. In the original processing: Nucleated cell counts were estimated from reference gene primer amplification. Generated by immunoSEQ multiplex PCR, the TCRdb table keeps only in-frame clones and is missing some. V and J calls and clone size are given by that table; D and trimming were obtained from the DNA. The sample lists 150,000 or so clones, roughly 90% occurring once. This CDR3 is built from 15 residues. The V gene lost 0 bases and the J gene lost 0 bases, with 9 bases spanning the gap. The germline V gene has CDR1 SGHRS and CDR2 YFSETQ. Adults between roughly 18 and 89 years of age took part from under 25 US areas. The data originate from a study of blood T cell repertoires in COVID-19. Study-wide context: Sources were T cells, B-cell-depleted T cells, or PBMCs; the material itself was cDNA or gDNA.

The clonotype comes from a woman aged 50 to 60 who had recovered from COVID-19. The sequenced sample consisted of PBMCs or T cells enriched from blood (not recorded which). V usage is TRBV5-1 and J usage is TRBJ1-1; the D is unclear. The CDR3 DNA reads TGCGCCAGCAGCTTGGTTCCCGGAGTGAACACTGAAGCTTTCTTT. This sequence encodes CASSLVPGVNTEAFF.